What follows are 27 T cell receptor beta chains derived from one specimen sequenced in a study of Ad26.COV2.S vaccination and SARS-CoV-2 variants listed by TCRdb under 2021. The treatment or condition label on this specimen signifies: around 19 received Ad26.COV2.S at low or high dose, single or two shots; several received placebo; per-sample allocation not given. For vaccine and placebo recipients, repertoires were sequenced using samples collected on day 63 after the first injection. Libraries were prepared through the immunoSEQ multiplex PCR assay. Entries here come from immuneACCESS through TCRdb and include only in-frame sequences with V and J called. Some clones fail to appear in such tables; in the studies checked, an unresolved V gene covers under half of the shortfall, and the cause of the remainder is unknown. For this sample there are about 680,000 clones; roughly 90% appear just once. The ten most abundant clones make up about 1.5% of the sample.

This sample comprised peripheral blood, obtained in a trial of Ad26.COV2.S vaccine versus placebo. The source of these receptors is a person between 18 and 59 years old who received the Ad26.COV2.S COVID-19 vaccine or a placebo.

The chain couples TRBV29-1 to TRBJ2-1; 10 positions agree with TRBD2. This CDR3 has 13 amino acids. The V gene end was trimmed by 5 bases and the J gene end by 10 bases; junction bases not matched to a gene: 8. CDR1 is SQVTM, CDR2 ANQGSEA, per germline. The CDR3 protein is CSVRAGGLNEQFF. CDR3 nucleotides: TGCAGCGTTCGAGCGGGAGGGCTCAACGAGCAGTTCTTC.

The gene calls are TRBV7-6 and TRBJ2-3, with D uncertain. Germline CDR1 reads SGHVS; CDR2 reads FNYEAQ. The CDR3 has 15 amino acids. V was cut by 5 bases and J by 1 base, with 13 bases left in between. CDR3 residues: CASSPRSRGTDTQYF. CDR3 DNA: TGTGCCAGCAGCCCCAGGAGCCGCGGCACAGATACGCAGTATTTT.

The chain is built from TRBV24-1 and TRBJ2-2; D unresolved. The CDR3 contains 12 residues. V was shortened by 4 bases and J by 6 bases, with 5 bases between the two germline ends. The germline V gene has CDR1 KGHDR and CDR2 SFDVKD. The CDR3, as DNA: TGTGCCACCAGTGAAAGTCCCGGGGAGCTGTTTTTT. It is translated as CATSESPGELFF.

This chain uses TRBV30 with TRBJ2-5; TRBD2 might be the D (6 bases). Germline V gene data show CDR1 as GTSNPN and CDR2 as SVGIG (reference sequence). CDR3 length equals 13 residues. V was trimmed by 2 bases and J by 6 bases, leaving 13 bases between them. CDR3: CAWSLEGGKTQYF. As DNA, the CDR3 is TGTGCCTGGAGTTTGGAGGGAGGAAAGACCCAGTACTTC. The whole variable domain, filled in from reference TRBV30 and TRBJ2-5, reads SQTIHQWPATLVQPVGSPLSLECTVEGTSNPNLYWYRQAAGRGLQLLFYSVGIGQISSEVPQNLSASRPQDRQFILSSKKLLLSDSGFYLCAWSLEGGKTQYFGPGTRLLVL.

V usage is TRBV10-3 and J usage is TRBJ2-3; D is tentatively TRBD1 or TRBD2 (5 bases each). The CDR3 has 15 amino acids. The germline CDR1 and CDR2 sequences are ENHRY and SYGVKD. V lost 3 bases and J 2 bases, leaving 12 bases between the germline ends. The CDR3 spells CAISDLQGPTDTQYF. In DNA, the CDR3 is TGTGCCATCAGTGACCTCCAGGGACCCACAGATACGCAGTATTTT.

CDR3 sequence (DNA): TGTGCCAGCAGCTTATCCGGGACAGGGGGTCAGCCCCAGCATTTT. Amino acid sequence: CASSLSGTGGQPQHF. V is TRBV7-2 and J is TRBJ1-5; TRBD1 aligns across 11 bases. Losses at the gene ends were 2 bases for V and 6 bases for J; bases not matched to a gene: 3. Germline lookup yields CDR1 SGHTA and CDR2 FQGNSA. This CDR3 is 15 amino acids long.

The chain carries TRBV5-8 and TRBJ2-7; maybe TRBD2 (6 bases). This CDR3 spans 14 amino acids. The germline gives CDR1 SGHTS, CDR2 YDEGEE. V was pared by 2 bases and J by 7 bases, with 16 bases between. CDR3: CASSFRGGAGEQYF. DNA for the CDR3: TGTGCCAGCAGCTTTAGAGGCGGGGCGGGGGAGCAGTACTTC.

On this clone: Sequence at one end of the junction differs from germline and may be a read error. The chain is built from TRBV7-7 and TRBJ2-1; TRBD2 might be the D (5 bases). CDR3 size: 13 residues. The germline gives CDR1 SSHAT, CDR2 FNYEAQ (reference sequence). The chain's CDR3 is CASSLARYNEQFF. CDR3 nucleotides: TGTGCTAGCAGCTTAGCGCGCTACAATGAGCAGTTCTTC.

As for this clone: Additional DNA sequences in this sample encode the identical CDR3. The CDR3 DNA is TGTGCCAGCAGTTACTCACGGGGCGTCGGCGAGCAGTACTTC. This gives the protein CASSYSRGVGEQYF. The chain joins TRBV6-5 to TRBJ2-7; TRBD1 or TRBD2 may be the D gene (5 bases each). There are 14 residues in the CDR3. Germline V CDR1 and CDR2: MNHEY, SVGAGI. The germline V and J ends were trimmed by 0 bases and 6 bases, with 12 bases remaining between them.

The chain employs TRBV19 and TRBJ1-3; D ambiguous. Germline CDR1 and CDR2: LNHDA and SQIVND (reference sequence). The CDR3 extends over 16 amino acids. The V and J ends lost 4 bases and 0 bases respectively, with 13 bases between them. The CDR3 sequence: CASSTMAANSGNTIYF. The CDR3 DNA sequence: TGTGCCAGTAGTACCATGGCAGCAAACTCTGGAAACACCATATATTTT.

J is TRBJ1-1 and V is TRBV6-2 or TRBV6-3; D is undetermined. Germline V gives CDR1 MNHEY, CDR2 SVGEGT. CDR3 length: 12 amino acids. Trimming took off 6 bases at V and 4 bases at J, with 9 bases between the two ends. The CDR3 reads CASSGVFTEAFF. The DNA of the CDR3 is TGTGCCAGCAGCGGGGTGTTCACTGAAGCTTTCTTT.

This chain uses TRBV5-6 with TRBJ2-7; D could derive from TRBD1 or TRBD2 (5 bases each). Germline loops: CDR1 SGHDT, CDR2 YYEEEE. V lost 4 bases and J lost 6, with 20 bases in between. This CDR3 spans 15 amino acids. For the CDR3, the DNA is TGTGCCAGCAGCAAAGGGACCGTACCGGTTCGCGAGCAGTACTTC. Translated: CASSKGTVPVREQYF.

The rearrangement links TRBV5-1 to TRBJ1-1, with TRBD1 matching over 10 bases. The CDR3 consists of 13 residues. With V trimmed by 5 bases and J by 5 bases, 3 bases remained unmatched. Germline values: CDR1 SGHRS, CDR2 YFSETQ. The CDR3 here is CASSGTGETEAFF. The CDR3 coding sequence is TGCGCCAGCAGTGGGACAGGGGAGACTGAAGCTTTCTTT.

The CDR3: CAIRRGVRGTGELFF. The CDR3 nucleotides read TGTGCCATCCGGAGGGGGGTGCGGGGGACCGGGGAGCTGTTTTTT. The gene calls are TRBV10-3 and TRBJ2-2; maybe TRBD2 (7 bases). From germline, CDR1 is ENHRY and CDR2 SYGVKD. V was pared by 8 bases and J by 5 bases, with 18 bases between. CDR3 size: 15 residues.

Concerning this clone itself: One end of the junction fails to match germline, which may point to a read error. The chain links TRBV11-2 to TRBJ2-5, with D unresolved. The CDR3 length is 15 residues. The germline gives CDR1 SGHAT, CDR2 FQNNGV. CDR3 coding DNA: TGTGCCAGCAGCGTAGATCGACGGACCCAAGAGACCCAGTACTTC. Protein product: CASSVDRRTQETQYF.

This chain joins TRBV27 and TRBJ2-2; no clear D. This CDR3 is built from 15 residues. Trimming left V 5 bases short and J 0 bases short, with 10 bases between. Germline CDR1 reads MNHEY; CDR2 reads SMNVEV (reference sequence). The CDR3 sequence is CASSPRSANTGELFF. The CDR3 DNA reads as TGTGCCAGCAGTCCCCGCAGTGCGAACACCGGGGAGCTGTTTTTT.

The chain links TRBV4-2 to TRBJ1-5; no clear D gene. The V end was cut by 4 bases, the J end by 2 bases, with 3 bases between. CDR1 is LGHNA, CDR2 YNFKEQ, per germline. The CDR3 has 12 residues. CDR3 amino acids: CASSLGNQPQHF. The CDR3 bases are TGTGCCAGCAGCCTTGGCAATCAGCCCCAGCATTTT.

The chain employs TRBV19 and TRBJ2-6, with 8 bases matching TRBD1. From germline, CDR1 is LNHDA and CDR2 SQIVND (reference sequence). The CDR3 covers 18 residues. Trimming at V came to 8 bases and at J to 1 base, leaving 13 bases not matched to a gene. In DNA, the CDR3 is TGTGCCAGTGACAACTCCAGGGGGCCCCTATCTGGGGCCAACGTCCTGACTTTC. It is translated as CASDNSRGPLSGANVLTF.

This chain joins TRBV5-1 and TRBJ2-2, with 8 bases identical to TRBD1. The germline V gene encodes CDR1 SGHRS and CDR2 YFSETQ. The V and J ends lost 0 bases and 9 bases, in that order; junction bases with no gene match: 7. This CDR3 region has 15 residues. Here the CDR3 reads CASSLGSQGARELFF. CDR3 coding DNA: TGCGCCAGCAGCTTGGGGTCGCAGGGGGCCCGGGAGCTGTTTTTT.

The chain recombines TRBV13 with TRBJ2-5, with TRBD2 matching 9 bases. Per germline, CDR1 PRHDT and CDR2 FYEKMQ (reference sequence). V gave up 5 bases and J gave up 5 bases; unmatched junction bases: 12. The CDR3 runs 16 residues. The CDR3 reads CASSLTSGKGGETQYF. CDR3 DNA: TGTGCCAGCAGCCTGACTAGCGGAAAGGGGGGGGAGACCCAGTACTTC.

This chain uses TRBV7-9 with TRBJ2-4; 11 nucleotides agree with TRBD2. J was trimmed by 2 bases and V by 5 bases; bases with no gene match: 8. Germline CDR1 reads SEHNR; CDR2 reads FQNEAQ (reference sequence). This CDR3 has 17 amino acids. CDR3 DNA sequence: TGTGCCAGCAGCCTACCGACTAGCGGGATTTCCAAAAACATTCAGTACTTC. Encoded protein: CASSLPTSGISKNIQYF.

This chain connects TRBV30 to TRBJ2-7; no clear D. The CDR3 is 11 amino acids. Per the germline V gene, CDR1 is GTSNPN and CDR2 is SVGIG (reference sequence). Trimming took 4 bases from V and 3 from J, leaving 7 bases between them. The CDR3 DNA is TGTGCCTGGACCTCGGGCTACGAGCAGTACTTC. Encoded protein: CAWTSGYEQYF. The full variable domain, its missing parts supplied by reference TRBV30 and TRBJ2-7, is SQTIHQWPATLVQPVGSPLSLECTVEGTSNPNLYWYRQAAGRGLQLLFYSVGIGQISSEVPQNLSASRPQDRQFILSSKKLLLSDSGFYLCAWTSGYEQYFGPGTRLTVT.

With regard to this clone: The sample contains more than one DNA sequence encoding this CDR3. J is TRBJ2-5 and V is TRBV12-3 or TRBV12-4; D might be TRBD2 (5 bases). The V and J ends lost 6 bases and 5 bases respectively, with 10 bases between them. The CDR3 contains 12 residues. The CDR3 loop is CASSPPGETQYF. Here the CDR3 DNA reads TGTGCCAGCAGCCCTCCGGGGGAGACCCAGTACTTC.

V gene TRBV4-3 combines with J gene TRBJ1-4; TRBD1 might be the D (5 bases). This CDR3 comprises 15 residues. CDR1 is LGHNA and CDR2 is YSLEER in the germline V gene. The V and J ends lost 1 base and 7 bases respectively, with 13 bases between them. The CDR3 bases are TGCGCCAGCAGCCAAGTTATCAGGGCGGTTGAAAAACTGTTTTTT. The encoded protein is CASSQVIRAVEKLFF.

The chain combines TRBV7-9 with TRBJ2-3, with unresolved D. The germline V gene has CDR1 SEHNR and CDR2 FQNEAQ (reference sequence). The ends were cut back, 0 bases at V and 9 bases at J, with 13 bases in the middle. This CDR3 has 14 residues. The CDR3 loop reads CASSLALPRVTQYF. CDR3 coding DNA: TGTGCCAGCAGCTTAGCCCTTCCCAGAGTGACGCAGTATTTT.

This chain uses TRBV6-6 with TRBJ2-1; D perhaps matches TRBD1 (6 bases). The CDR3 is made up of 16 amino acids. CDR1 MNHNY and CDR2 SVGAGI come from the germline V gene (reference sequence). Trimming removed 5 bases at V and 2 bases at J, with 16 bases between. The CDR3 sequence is CASSNNRVVTYNEQFF. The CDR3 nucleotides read TGTGCCAGCAGTAACAACAGGGTAGTCACCTACAATGAGCAGTTCTTC.

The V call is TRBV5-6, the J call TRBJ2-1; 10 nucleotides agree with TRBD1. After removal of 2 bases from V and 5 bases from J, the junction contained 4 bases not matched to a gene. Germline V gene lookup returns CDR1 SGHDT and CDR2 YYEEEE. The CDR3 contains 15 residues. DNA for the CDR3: TGTGCCAGCAGCTTATGGGACAGGGGTAACAATGAGCAGTTCTTC. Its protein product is CASSLWDRGNNEQFF.